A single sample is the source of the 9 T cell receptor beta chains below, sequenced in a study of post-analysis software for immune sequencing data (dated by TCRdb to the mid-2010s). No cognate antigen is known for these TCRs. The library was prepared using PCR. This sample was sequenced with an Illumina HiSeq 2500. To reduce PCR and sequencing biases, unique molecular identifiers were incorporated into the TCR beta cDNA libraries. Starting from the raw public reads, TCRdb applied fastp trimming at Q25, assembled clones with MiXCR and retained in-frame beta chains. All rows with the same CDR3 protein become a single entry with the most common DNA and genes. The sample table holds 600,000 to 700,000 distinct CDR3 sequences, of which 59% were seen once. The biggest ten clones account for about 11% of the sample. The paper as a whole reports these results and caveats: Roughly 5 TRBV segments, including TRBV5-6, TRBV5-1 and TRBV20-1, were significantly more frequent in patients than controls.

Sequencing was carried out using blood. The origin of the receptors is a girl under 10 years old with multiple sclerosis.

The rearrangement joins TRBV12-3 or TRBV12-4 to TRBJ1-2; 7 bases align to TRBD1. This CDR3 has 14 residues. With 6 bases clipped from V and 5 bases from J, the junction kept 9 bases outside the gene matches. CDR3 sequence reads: CASRQTGVSYGYTF. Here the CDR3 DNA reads TGTGCCAGCAGGCAAACAGGGGTTTCATATGGCTACACCTTC.

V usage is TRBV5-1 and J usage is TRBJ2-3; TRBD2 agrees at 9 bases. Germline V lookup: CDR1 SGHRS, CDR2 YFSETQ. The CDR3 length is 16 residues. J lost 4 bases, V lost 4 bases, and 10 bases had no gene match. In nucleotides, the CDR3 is TGCGCCAGCAGCCTCGGAGCGGGGGGAAGGGCAGATACGCAGTATTTT. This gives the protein CASSLGAGGRADTQYF.

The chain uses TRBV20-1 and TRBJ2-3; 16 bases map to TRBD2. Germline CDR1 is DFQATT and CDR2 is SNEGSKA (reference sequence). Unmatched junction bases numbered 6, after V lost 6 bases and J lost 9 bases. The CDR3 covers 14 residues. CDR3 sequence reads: CSAPGTSGRDTQYF. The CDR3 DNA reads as TGCAGTGCGCCCGGGACTAGCGGGAGGGACACGCAGTATTTT.

CDR3 nucleotide sequence: TGTGCCATCAGCCTGAGAGGCACAGATACGCAGTATTTT. Its protein product is CAISLRGTDTQYF. This sequence joins TRBV10-3 and TRBJ2-3; no clear D. CDR3 length equals 13 residues. Per germline, CDR1 ENHRY and CDR2 SYGVKD. With 6 bases removed from V and 1 base from J, the gap between germline ends came to 8 bases.

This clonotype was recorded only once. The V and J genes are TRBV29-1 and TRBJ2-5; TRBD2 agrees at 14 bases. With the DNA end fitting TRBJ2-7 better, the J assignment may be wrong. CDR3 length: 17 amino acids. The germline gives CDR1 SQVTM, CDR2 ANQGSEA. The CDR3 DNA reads TGCAGCGTCGATGGACTAGCGGGAGGTCAAAGTACCTACGAGCAGTACTTC. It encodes CSVDGLAGGQSTYEQYF.

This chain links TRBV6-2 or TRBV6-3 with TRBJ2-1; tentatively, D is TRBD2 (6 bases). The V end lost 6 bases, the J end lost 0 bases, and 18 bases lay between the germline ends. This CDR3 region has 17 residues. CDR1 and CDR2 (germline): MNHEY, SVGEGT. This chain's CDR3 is CASSRTSPRNSYNEQFF. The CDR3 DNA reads TGTGCCAGCAGCCGAACTAGCCCGCGTAACTCCTACAATGAGCAGTTCTTC.

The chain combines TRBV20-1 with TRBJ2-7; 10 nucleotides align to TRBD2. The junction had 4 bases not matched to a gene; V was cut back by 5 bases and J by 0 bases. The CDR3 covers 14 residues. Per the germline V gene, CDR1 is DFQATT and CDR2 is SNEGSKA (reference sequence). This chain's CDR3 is CSAQLAGVSYEQYF. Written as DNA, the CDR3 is TGCAGTGCTCAGCTAGCGGGAGTCTCCTACGAGCAGTACTTC.

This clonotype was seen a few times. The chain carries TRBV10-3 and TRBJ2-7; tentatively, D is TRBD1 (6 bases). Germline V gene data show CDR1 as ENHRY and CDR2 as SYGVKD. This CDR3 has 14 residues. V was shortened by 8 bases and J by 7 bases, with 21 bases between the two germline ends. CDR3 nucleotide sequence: TGTGCCATCTCTTCGGGACAAGGAGGTAGGGAGCAGTACTTC. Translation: CAISSGQGGREQYF.

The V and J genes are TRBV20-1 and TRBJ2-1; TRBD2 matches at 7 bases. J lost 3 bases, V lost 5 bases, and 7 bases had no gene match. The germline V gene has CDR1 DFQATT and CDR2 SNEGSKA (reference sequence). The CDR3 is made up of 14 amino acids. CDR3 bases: TGCAGTGCTGGACGGGGGGACTACTACAATGAGCAGTTCTTC. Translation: CSAGRGDYYNEQFF.